This T cell receptor (beta chain) appears in the sequencing data of a study of cytomegalovirus exposure and HLA in healthy donors (TCRdb year 2017). Context from the whole study: The 666 repertoires of the first cohort and the 120 validation repertoires were produced on the same platform, according to a later analysis. The aim of the study was to test whether cataloging public T cell receptors could identify signatures of past pathogen exposure. Along with the approximately 600-subject first cohort, a separate validation cohort of over a hundred different subjects was used. To predict cytomegalovirus infection status, the study brought together high-throughput TCR immunosequencing, statistical association of individual TCRs with disease status, and machine learning.

The donors belonged to the validation cohort of about 120 subjects, which was separate from the roughly 700-subject first cohort. As regards this clone: The antigen this receptor binds is unknown. There are no base qualities to consult, and no much larger clone falls within one base.

On the study overall, not on this receptor specifically: A few of the identified cytomegalovirus-associated TCR beta chains were confirmed in vitro to be specific for cytomegalovirus antigens. A later analysis lacked HLA typing for the validation cohort, so it scored co-occurrence in that cohort across all 120 repertoires. It was suggested by the authors that the approach could potentially be generalized to other disease states and immunological phenotypes. In the study, 150 to 200 TCR beta chains were listed as associated with cytomegalovirus. In both the original and validation cohorts, the classifier was reported to diagnose cytomegalovirus status with high specificity and sensitivity. Subsequent analysis determined that TCRs grouped into clusters in the first cohort also showed a tendency toward co-occurrence across the approximately 120 validation repertoires, and 90% to 95% of cluster scores exceeded 0. Most TCR sequences were seen in very few donors, while some public TCRs were found in many individuals.

CDR1 SGHNT and CDR2 YENEEA were looked up in the germline V gene. The CDR3 runs 14 residues from the cysteine to the phenylalanine. Just CDR3 DNA is preserved here, 42 bases in frame from base 1. The germline ends are 13 bases apart after V is trimmed by 4 bases and J by 4 bases. Libraries were constructed by the immunoSEQ multiplex PCR assay. On the study's bioinformatics: To diagnose cytomegalovirus status from the catalog of TCR beta chain sequences, a statistical classification framework was built. TCRdb obtained this table from immuneACCESS and retained in-frame rearrangements with V and J assigned. These tables miss some clones; where compared with another copy, unresolved V genes account for less than half of the shortfall, and the remainder is unexplained. V and J calls plus clone size are reproduced from that table; the DNA served to infer D and trimming. This sample is represented by roughly 250,000 clones; around 87% of them were singletons. The ten largest clonotypes hold around 1.2% of the sample.

The receptor was derived from a woman in her 30s in good health and CMV-seropositive. Sample: PBMCs. The rearrangement combines TRBV11-3 with TRBJ1-1; the D gene cannot be named for sure. The CDR3 loop reads CASSSQVSGTEAFF. At the DNA level, the sequence is TGTGCCAGCAGCTCCCAGGTGTCCGGCACTGAAGCTTTCTTT. Where the CDR3 stops, the reference TRBV11-3 and TRBJ1-1 genes take over; the full variable domain is EAGVVQSPRYKIIEKKQPVAFWCNPISGHNTLYWYLQNLGQGPELLIRYENEEAVDDSQLPKDRFSAERLKGVDSTLKIQPAELGDSAVYLCASSSQVSGTEAFFGQGTRLTVV.